This T cell receptor beta chain was sequenced in a study of human T cells and chemical hapten exposure. TCRdb called the RACE reads again in MiXCR, with one record for every CDR3 protein. The sample includes roughly 180,000 distinct CDR3 sequences, 20% to 25% of them seen just once. The time point denotes: patch test 1, 2 weeks after DPC sensitization. Treatment of the sample: therapeutic diphenylcyclopropenone sensitization with weekly scalp DPC. Trimming cost V 1 base and J 7 bases, with 18 bases left between them. This CDR3 has 15 residues. Per the germline V gene, CDR1 is SGHRS and CDR2 is YFSETQ. This clonotype was found a few times.

The genes are TRBV5-1 and TRBJ2-7, with TRBD2 as a possible D gene (5 bases). The source material was whole blood, sampled in connection with sensitization to the hapten diphenylcyclopropenone (DPC). The sequence derives from a woman between 45 and 65 years old with alopecia areata. Some clones in this sample may be carry-over from other donors' samples. CDR3 sequence: CASSLSQADASEQYF. Here the CDR3 DNA reads TGCGCCAGCAGCTTGTCCCAAGCGGATGCCAGTGAGCAGTACTTC. Complete variable domain (other parts from reference TRBV5-1 and TRBJ2-7): KAGVTQTPRYLIKTRGQQVTLSCSPISGHRSVSWYQQTPGQGLQFLFEYFSETQRNKGNFPGRFSGRQFSNSRSEMNVSTLELGDSALYLCASSLSQADASEQYFGPGTRLTVT.